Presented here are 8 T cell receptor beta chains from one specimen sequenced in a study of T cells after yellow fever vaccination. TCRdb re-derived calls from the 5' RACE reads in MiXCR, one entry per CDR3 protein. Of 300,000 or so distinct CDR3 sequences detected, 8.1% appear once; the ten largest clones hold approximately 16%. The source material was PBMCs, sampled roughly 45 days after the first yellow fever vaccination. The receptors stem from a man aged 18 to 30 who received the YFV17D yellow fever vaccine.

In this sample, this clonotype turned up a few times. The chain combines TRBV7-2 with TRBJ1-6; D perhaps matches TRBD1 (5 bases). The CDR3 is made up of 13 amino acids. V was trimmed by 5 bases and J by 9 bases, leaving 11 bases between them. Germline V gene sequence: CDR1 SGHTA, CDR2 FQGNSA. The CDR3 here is CASSVDQGSPLHF. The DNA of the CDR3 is TGTGCCAGCAGCGTCGATCAGGGTTCACCCCTCCACTTT.

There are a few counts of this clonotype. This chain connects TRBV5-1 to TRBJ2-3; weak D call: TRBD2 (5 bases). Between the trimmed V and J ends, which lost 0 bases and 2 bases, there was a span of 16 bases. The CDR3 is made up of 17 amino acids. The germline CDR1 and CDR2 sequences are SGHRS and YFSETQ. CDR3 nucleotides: TGCGCCAGCAGCTTGGGGCTAGCAGGATCCTTCACAGATACGCAGTATTTT. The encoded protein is CASSLGLAGSFTDTQYF.

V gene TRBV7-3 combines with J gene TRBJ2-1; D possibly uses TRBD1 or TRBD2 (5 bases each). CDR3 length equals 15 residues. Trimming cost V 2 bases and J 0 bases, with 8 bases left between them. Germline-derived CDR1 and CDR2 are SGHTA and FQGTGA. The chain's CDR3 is CASSLWGSSYNEQFF. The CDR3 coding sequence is TGTGCCAGCAGCTTATGGGGGTCCTCCTACAATGAGCAGTTCTTC.

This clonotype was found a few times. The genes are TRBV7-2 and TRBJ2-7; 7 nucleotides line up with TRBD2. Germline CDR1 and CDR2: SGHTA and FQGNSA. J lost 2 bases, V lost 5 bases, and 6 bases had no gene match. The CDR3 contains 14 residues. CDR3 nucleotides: TGTGCCAGCAGCGTCCGACTAGCCGCCTACGAGCAGTACTTC. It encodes CASSVRLAAYEQYF.

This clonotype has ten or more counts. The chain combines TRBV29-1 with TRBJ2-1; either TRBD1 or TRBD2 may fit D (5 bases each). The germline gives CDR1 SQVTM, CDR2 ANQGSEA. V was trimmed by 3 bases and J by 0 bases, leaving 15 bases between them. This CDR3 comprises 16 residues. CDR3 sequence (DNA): TGCAGCGTTGACTATCGGGACGCCGGCTCCTACAATGAGCAGTTCTTC. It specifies CSVDYRDAGSYNEQFF.

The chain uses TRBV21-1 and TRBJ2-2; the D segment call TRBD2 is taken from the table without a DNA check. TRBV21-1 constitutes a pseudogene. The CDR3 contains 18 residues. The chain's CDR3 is CASSKAPSGGAYTGELFF. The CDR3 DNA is TGTGCCAGCAGCAAAGCGCCTAGCGGGGGGGCGTACACCGGGGAGCTGTTTTTT.

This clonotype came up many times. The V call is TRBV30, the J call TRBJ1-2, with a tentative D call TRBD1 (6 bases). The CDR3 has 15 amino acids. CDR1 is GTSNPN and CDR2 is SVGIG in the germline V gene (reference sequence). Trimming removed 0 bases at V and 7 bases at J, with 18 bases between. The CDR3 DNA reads TGTGCCTGGAGTGTACACAGTAGGGGGTACGGTGGCTACACCTTC. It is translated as CAWSVHSRGYGGYTF.

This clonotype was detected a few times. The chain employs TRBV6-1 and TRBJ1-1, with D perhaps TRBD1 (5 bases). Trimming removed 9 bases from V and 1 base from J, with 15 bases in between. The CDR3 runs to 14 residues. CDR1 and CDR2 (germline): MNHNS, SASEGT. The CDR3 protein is CARPQGVENTEAFF. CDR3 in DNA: TGTGCCAGGCCACAAGGGGTAGAGAACACTGAAGCTTTCTTT.